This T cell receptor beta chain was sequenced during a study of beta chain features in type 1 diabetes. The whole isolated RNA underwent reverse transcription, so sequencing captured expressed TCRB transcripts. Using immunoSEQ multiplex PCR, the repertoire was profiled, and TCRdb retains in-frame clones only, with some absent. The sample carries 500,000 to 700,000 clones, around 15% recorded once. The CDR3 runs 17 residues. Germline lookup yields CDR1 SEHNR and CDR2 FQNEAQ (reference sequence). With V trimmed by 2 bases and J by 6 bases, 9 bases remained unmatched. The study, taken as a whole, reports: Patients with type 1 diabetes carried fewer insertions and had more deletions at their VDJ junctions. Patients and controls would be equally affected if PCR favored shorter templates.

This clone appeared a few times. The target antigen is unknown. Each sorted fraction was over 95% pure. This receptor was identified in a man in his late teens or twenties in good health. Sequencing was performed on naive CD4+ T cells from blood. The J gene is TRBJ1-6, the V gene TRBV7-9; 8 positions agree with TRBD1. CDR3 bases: TGTGCCAGCAGCTTAAGGGGGACAGGCGTTCTTAATTCACCCCTCCACTTT. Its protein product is CASSLRGTGVLNSPLHF.